One and the same sample provided the 25 T cell receptor beta chains below, sequenced in a study of resident and recirculating memory T cells in vitiligo. Using immunoSEQ multiplex PCR, the repertoire was profiled, and TCRdb retains in-frame clones only, with some absent. The profile shows tens of thousands of clones, 90% to 95% of them singletons. Sample: blood. The source of these receptors is a male donor with vitiligo.

This clone was picked up one time. This chain joins TRBV11-2 and TRBJ2-7; a weak D match, TRBD2 (6 bases). V lost 8 bases and J lost 4, with 18 bases in between. CDR3 length: 14 amino acids. Germline values: CDR1 SGHAT, CDR2 FQNNGV. The CDR3 DNA follows: TGTGCCAGCCGCAACCCCGTGGGGGGATACGAGCAGTACTTC. Translating it yields CASRNPVGGYEQYF.

The chain links TRBV7-6 to TRBJ2-1; 8 bases agree with TRBD2. The CDR3 extends over 17 amino acids. The J segment lost 0 bases and the V segment lost 2 bases, leaving 6 bases of the junction unmatched. Germline assignment: CDR1 SGHVS and CDR2 FNYEAQ. In DNA form, the CDR3 reads TGTGCCAGCAGCTTATTACGGCGGGGGGTCTCCTACAATGAGCAGTTCTTC. Translating gives CASSLLRRGVSYNEQFF.

V and J are TRBV4-3 and TRBJ2-7; 7 positions match TRBD1. V lost 1 base, J lost 5 bases, and 11 bases stayed unmatched. Germline CDR1 reads LGHNA; CDR2 reads YSLEER. The CDR3 loop spans 16 amino acids. In DNA form, the CDR3 reads TGCGCCAGCAGCCAAGGGCTCGGCAGGGGGTCCCACGAGCAGTACTTC. Its protein product is CASSQGLGRGSHEQYF.

The J gene is TRBJ2-5, the V gene TRBV4-2; 7 bases map to TRBD2. The CDR3 loop spans 17 amino acids. CDR1 is LGHNA and CDR2 is YNFKEQ in the germline V gene. Unmatched junction bases numbered 12, after V lost 0 bases and J lost 5 bases. The CDR3 is CASSQEWGGELRETQYF. DNA for the CDR3: TGTGCCAGCAGCCAAGAGTGGGGGGGGGAACTCAGGGAGACCCAGTACTTC.

The rearrangement links TRBV19 to TRBJ1-1; 7 bases agree with TRBD1. Germline V gene data show CDR1 as LNHDA and CDR2 as SQIVND (reference sequence). With V trimmed by 8 bases and J by 4 bases, 7 bases remained unmatched. CDR3 length: 13 residues. Here the CDR3 reads CASGTEASTEAFF. The CDR3 DNA reads as TGTGCCAGTGGGACAGAAGCGAGCACTGAAGCTTTCTTT. Using reference TRBV19 and TRBJ1-1 for the parts outside the CDR3, the full variable domain is DGGITQSPKYLFRKEGQNVTLSCEQNLNHDAMYWYRQDPGQGLRLIYYSQIVNDFQKGDIAEGYSVSREKKESFPLTVTSAQKNPTAFYLCASGTEASTEAFFGQGTRLTVV.

CDR3 nucleotide sequence: TGTGCCAGCCGGGACAGAGGCACAGATACGCAGTATTTT. Protein product: CASRDRGTDTQYF. The gene calls are TRBV7-9 and TRBJ2-3; 7 bases are shared with TRBD1. The CDR3 spans 13 residues. CDR1 and CDR2 from the germline V gene are SEHNR and FQNEAQ (reference sequence). V shed 8 bases and J 1 base; nucleotides not matched to a gene: 3.

The gene calls are TRBV19 and TRBJ1-2, with D perhaps matching TRBD1 (6 bases). The germline V gene has CDR1 LNHDA and CDR2 SQIVND (reference sequence). The CDR3 totals 15 residues. V was trimmed by 5 bases and J by 5 bases, leaving 18 bases between them. The CDR3 DNA sequence: TGTGCCAGTAGTCCGGACGGCAGGGGAAAGTATGGCTACACCTTC. Protein sequence: CASSPDGRGKYGYTF.

V and J are TRBV6-6 and TRBJ1-2, with TRBD1 as a possible D gene (5 bases). CDR3 length: 15 amino acids. Germline assignment: CDR1 MNHNY and CDR2 SVGAGI (reference sequence). Trimming shortened V by 4 bases and J by 8 bases, and 20 bases separated the two germline ends. CDR3 amino acids: CASSLFSLSREGYTF. The CDR3 DNA reads as TGTGCCAGCAGTTTATTTTCCTTGTCCAGGGAAGGCTACACCTTC.

The chain links TRBV10-3 to TRBJ1-5; TRBD1 matches 9 bases. Germline trimming cut 6 bases from V and 3 bases from J; bases unmatched to any gene: 9. The CDR3 has 16 amino acids. Germline CDR1 ENHRY, CDR2 SYGVKD. The CDR3 sequence: CAISTGTGSNNQPQHF. The CDR3 nucleotides read TGTGCCATCAGCACCGGGACAGGGAGCAACAATCAGCCCCAGCATTTT.

The gene calls are TRBV7-9 and TRBJ1-1; 10 bases fit TRBD1. The germline V gene encodes CDR1 SEHNR and CDR2 FQNEAQ (reference sequence). The V gene end was trimmed by 8 bases and the J gene end by 7 bases; junction bases not matched to a gene: 10. CDR3 size: 14 residues. The CDR3 here is CASRGQGDVGEAFF. CDR3 nucleotide sequence: TGTGCCAGCCGTGGACAGGGGGATGTTGGTGAAGCTTTCTTT.

The chain uses TRBV5-1 and TRBJ2-7; a possible D gene is TRBD1 (7 bases). V lost 4 bases to trimming and J lost 5 bases, with 22 bases between them. The CDR3 contains 16 residues. In germline, CDR1 is SGHRS, CDR2 YFSETQ. CDR3 sequence: CASSAIRQGGLNEQYF. The CDR3 bases are TGCGCCAGCAGCGCGATCCGACAGGGAGGCTTAAACGAGCAGTACTTC.

The rearrangement uses TRBV7-9 and TRBJ2-7, with D maybe TRBD2 (5 bases). Trimming pared 5 bases from V and 3 bases from J, leaving 20 bases between. The CDR3 is 16 amino acids. Germline loops: CDR1 SEHNR, CDR2 FQNEAQ (reference sequence). The CDR3 reads CASSRRTGLDSYEQYF. The CDR3 DNA reads as TGTGCCAGCAGCCGACGTACGGGGTTAGATAGCTACGAGCAGTACTTC.

This chain connects TRBV19 to TRBJ2-1; D gene unclear. The V end was cut by 5 bases, the J end by 0 bases, with 11 bases between. This CDR3 is built from 15 residues. Germline CDR1 and CDR2: LNHDA and SQIVND (reference sequence). CDR3 nucleotide sequence: TGTGCCAGTAGTCCTCCGGTATACTCCTACAATGAGCAGTTCTTC. This translates into CASSPPVYSYNEQFF. Full variable domain (remainder filled in from reference TRBV19 and TRBJ2-1): DGGITQSPKYLFRKEGQNVTLSCEQNLNHDAMYWYRQDPGQGLRLIYYSQIVNDFQKGDIAEGYSVSREKKESFPLTVTSAQKNPTAFYLCASSPPVYSYNEQFFGPGTRLTVL.

The gene calls are TRBV4-2 and TRBJ2-3; 9 positions match TRBD2. In germline, CDR1 is LGHNA, CDR2 YNFKEQ. CDR3 length equals 15 residues. Germline trimming cut 4 bases from V and 6 bases from J; bases unmatched to any gene: 8. The CDR3 loop is CASSPGTSPSDTQYF. DNA for the CDR3: TGTGCCAGCAGCCCCGGGACTAGCCCCTCGGATACGCAGTATTTT.

The CDR3 DNA reads as TGTGCCAGCAATACCCATGGGGGACAGGGAGAAAACACCATATATTTT. Amino acid sequence: CASNTHGGQGENTIYF. The V call is TRBV25-1, the J call TRBJ1-3; 9 bases are a match to TRBD1. This CDR3 is built from 16 residues. The V gene's germline CDR1 is MGHDK and CDR2 SYGVNS. V lost 7 bases and J lost 6; bases outside the gene matches: 13.

V is TRBV6-5 and J is TRBJ2-7; no reliable D call. Between the trimmed V and J ends, which lost 4 bases and 3 bases, there was a span of 10 bases. Germline CDR1 and CDR2: MNHEY and SVGAGI. The CDR3 has 13 amino acids. CDR3 protein: CASSSQSYYEQYF. Written as DNA, the CDR3 is TGTGCCAGCAGTTCGCAGTCATACTACGAGCAGTACTTC.

The rearrangement uses TRBV6-5 and TRBJ1-6; perhaps TRBD1 as D (6 bases). This CDR3 has 12 amino acids. Germline V gives CDR1 MNHEY, CDR2 SVGAGI. Between the trimmed V and J ends, which lost 5 bases and 10 bases, there was a span of 9 bases. The CDR3 spells CASSTGPSPLHF. The CDR3 coding sequence is TGTGCCAGCAGTACAGGGCCCTCACCCCTCCACTTT.

This chain joins TRBV27 and TRBJ2-2; the D is unclear. V gave up 7 bases and J gave up 4 bases, with 7 bases separating them. The CDR3 sequence is 12 residues long. Looked up from germline, CDR1 is MNHEY and CDR2 is SMNVEV (reference sequence). The CDR3 is CASINPTGELFF. The CDR3 nucleotides are TGTGCCAGCATCAATCCCACCGGGGAGCTGTTTTTT.

J is TRBJ2-1 and V is TRBV25-1, with 11 bases matching TRBD2. Per germline, CDR1 MGHDK and CDR2 SYGVNS. V lost 5 bases and J lost 4; bases outside the gene matches: 4. This CDR3 comprises 15 residues. This CDR3 reads CASSRLAGGYNEQFF. The CDR3 DNA is TGTGCCAGCAGTCGTCTAGCGGGGGGTTACAATGAGCAGTTCTTC. Full variable domain (rest looked up from reference TRBV25-1 and TRBJ2-1): EADIYQTPRYLVIGTGKKITLECSQTMGHDKMYWYQQDPGMELHLIHYSYGVNSTEKGDLSSESTVSRIRTEHFPLTLESARPSHTSQYLCASSRLAGGYNEQFFGPGTRLTVL.

The gene calls are TRBV7-9 and TRBJ1-1, with a possible D match to TRBD1 (5 bases). The CDR3 runs 13 residues. The germline V gene encodes CDR1 SEHNR and CDR2 FQNEAQ (reference sequence). Trimming pared 1 base from V and 4 bases from J, leaving 7 bases between. CDR3 loop: CASSLEGFTEAFF. The CDR3, as DNA: TGTGCCAGCAGCTTAGAGGGGTTCACTGAAGCTTTCTTT.

The chain couples TRBV7-2 to TRBJ2-7, with 8 bases fitting TRBD1. With 5 bases clipped from V and 3 bases from J, the junction kept 9 bases outside the gene matches. CDR3 size: 15 residues. The germline V gene has CDR1 SGHTA and CDR2 FQGNSA. In nucleotides, the CDR3 is TGTGCCAGCAGCCCCAGGGGGCCCGGAAACTACGAGCAGTACTTC. It translates to CASSPRGPGNYEQYF.

This rearrangement joins TRBV6-5 to TRBJ1-5; D ambiguous. V was clipped by 5 bases and J by 9 bases, with 17 bases between them. Germline V gene lookup returns CDR1 MNHEY and CDR2 SVGAGI. The CDR3 has 14 amino acids. In DNA form, the CDR3 reads TGTGCCAGCAGTCCCTCGGGTCCGTCTCGGCCCCAGCATTTT. Its protein is CASSPSGPSRPQHF.

The chain employs TRBV4-1 and TRBJ1-1, with D possibly TRBD1 on 5 matching bases. Germline V lookup: CDR1 MGHRA, CDR2 YSYEKL. This CDR3 comprises 16 residues. The V end lost 1 base, the J end lost 3 bases, and 15 bases lay between the germline ends. The CDR3 bases are TGCGCCAGCAGCCAAGGATCCAGGGTCTTGGACACTGAAGCTTTCTTT. Translated, it gives CASSQGSRVLDTEAFF.

The chain employs TRBV7-9 and TRBJ1-5; the match to TRBD1 covers 7 bases. After removal of 4 bases from V and 7 bases from J, the junction contained 4 bases not matched to a gene. Germline V CDR1 and CDR2: SEHNR, FQNEAQ (reference sequence). The CDR3 covers 13 residues. CDR3 protein: CASSSTGLQPQHF. Written as DNA, the CDR3 is TGTGCCAGCAGCTCGACAGGGCTGCAGCCCCAGCATTTT.

The rearrangement uses TRBV7-2 and TRBJ2-5; 11 nucleotides align to TRBD2. V shed 5 bases and J 5 bases; nucleotides not matched to a gene: 19. The CDR3 is 19 amino acids. CDR1 and CDR2 (germline): SGHTA, FQGNSA. Here the CDR3 reads CASSPFLAGGPVWEETQYF. The CDR3 DNA is TGTGCCAGCAGCCCTTTTTTAGCGGGGGGGCCAGTTTGGGAGGAGACCCAGTACTTC.